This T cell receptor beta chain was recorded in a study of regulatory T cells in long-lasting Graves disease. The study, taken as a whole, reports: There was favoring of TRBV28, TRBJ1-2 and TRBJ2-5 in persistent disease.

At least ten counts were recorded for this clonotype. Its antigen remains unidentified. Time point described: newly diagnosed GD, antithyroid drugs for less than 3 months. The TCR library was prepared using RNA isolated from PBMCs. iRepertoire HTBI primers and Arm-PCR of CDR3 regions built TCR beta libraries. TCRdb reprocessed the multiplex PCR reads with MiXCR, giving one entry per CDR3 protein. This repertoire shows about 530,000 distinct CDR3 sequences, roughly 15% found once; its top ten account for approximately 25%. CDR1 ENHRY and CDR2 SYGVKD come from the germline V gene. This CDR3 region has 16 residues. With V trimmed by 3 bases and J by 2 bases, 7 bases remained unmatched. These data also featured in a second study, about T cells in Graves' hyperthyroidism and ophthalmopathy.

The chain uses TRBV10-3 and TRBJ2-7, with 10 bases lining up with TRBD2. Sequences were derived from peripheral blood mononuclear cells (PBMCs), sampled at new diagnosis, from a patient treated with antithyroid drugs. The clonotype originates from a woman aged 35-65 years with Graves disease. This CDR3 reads CAISDPGLAGAYEQYF. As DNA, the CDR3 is TGTGCCATCAGTGACCCTGGGCTAGCGGGAGCCTACGAGCAGTACTTC.